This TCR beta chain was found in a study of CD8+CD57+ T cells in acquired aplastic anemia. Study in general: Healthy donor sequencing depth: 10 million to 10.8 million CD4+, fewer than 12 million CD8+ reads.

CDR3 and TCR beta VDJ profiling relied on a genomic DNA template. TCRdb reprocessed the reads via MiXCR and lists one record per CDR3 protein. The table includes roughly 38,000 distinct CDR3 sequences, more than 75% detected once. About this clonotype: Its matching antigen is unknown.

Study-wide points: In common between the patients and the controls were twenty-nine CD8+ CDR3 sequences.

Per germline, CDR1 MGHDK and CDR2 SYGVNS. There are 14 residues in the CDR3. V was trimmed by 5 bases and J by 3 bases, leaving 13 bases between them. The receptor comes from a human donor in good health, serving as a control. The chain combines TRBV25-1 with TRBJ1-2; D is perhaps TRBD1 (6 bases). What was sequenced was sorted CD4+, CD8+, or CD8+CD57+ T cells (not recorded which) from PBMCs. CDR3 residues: CASSSSGAYYGYTF. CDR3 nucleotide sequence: TGTGCCAGCAGTTCCTCAGGGGCTTACTATGGCTACACCTTC.